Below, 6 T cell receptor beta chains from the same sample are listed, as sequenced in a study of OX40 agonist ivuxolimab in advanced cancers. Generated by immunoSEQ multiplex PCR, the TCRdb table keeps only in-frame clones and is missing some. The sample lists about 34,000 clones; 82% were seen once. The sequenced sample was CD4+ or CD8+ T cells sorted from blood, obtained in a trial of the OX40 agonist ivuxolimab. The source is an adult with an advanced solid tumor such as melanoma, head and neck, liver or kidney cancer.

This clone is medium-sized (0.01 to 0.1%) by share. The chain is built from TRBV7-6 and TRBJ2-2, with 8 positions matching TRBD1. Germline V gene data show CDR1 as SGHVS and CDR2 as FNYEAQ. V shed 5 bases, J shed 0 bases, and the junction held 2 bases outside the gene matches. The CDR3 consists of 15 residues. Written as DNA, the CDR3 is TGTGCCAGCAGCCAGGGACAGGCGAACACCGGGGAGCTGTTTTTT. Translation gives CASSQGQANTGELFF.

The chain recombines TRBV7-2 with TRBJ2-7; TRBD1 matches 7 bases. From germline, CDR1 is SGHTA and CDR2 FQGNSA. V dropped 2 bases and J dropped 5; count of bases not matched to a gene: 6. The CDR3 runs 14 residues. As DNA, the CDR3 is TGTGCCAGCAGCTTAAACAGGGGAGCCAACGAGCAGTACTTC. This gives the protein CASSLNRGANEQYF.

The CDR3 nucleotides read TGTGCCAGCACAGGGGTCTCTGGGGCCAACGTCCTGACTTTC. Translated: CASTGVSGANVLTF. The chain is built from TRBV6-1 and TRBJ2-6, with D maybe TRBD1 (6 bases). Germline assignment: CDR1 MNHNS and CDR2 SASEGT. The CDR3 totals 14 residues. Trimming left V 7 bases short and J 0 bases short, with 7 bases between.

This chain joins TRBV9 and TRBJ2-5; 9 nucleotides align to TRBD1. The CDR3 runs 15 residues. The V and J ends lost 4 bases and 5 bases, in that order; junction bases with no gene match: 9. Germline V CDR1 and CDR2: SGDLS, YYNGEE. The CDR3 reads CASSPGGQGRETQYF. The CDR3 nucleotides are TGTGCCAGCAGCCCAGGGGGACAGGGAAGGGAGACCCAGTACTTC.

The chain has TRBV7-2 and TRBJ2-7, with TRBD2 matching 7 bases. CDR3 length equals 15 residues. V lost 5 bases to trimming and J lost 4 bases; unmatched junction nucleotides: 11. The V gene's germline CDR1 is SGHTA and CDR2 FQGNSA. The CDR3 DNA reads TGTGCCAGCAGCCCAACTAGCGCGGTGAGTTACGAGCAGTACTTC. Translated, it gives CASSPTSAVSYEQYF. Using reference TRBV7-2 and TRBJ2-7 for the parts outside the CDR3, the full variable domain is GAGVSQSPSNKVTEKGKDVELRCDPISGHTALYWYRQSLGQGLEFLIYFQGNSAPDKSGLPSDRFSAERTGGSVSTLTIQRTQQEDSAVYLCASSPTSAVSYEQYFGPGTRLTVT.

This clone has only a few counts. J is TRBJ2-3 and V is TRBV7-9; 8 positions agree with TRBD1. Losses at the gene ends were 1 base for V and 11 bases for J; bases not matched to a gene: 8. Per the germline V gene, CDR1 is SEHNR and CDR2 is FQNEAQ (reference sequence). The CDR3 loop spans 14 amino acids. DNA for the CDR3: TGTGCCAGCAGCTTAGAGCCCACAGGGGGTGTGCAGTATTTT. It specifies CASSLEPTGGVQYF.